What follows describes a single T cell receptor (beta chain). In the study's own analysis: Quantification of nucleated cells was approximated via reference gene primer amplification. The protocol was immunoSEQ multiplex PCR, while the TCRdb copy is restricted to in-frame clones and leaves out a portion. Clonal size and the V and J genes are those of that table, whereas D and trimming came from the DNA. The table records about 160,000 clones, roughly nine tenths of them present only once. The sample belongs to a study of blood T cell repertoires in COVID-19. Turning to the study itself: From the United States, Italy and Spain came samples of acute and convalescent COVID-19. In each case, the material was cDNA or gDNA derived from T cells, B-cell-depleted T cells, or PBMCs.

Germline values: CDR1 MNHEY, CDR2 SVGAGI. This CDR3 spans 16 amino acids. V dropped 4 bases and J dropped 6; count of bases not matched to a gene: 12. This TCR was sampled from a man between 50 and 59 years old with acute or convalescent COVID-19. Material for sequencing was peripheral blood. The chain uses TRBV6-5 and TRBJ2-7, with TRBD1 matching 10 bases. The CDR3 DNA follows: TGTGCCAGCAGTTTGAGAAGGGGACAGGGGATCGCCGAGCAGTACGTC. The encoded protein is CASSLRRGQGIAEQYV.